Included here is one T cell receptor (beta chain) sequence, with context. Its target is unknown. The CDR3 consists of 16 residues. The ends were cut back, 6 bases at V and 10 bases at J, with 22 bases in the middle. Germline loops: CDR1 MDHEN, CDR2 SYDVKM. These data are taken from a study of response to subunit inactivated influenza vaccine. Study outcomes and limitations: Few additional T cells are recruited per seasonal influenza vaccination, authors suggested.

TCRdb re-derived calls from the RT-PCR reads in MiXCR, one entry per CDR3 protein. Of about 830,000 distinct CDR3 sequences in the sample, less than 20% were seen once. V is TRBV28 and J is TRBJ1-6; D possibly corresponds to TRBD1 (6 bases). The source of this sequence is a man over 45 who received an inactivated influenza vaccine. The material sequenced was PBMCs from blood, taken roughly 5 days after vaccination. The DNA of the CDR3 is TGTGCCAGCAGAAGAGGGGGGGGCCAGGAAAGATCACCCCTCCACTTT. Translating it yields CASRRGGGQERSPLHF. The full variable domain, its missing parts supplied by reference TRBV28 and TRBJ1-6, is DVKVTQSSRYLVKRTGEKVFLECVQDMDHENMFWYRQDPGLGLRLIYFSYDVKMKEKGDIPEGYSVSREKKERFSLILESASTNQTSMYLCASRRGGGQERSPLHFGNGTRLTVT.